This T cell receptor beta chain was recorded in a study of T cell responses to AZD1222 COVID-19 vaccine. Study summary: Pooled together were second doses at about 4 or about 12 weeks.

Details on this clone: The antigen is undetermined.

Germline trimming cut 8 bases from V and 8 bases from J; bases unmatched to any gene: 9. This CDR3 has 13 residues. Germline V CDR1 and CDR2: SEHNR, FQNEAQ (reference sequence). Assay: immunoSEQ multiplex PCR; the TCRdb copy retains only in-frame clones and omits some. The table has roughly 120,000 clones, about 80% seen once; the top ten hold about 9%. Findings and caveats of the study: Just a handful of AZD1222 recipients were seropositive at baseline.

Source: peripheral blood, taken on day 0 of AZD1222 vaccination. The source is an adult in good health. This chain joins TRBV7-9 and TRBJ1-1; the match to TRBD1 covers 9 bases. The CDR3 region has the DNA TGTGCCAGCTCCCAGACAGGGGGTGTGGAAGCTTTCTTT. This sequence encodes CASSQTGGVEAFF.